The clone carrying this T cell receptor beta chain was observed a handful of times. The antigen is not known. Via MiXCR, TCRdb re-called the RACE reads, giving one row per CDR3 protein. The sample gives fewer than 300,000 distinct CDR3 sequences, around 7% of which show up once; 1.2% is in the top ten. This entry comes from a study of human T cells and chemical hapten exposure. Study details: Per-sample variation in TCR yield stemmed mainly from small pooled library volume differences. General study points: DPC sensitization produced no change in TCRs with frequency above 1 in 1000. PT1 expanded TCR counts and patch test score were linked, and their correlation was positive.

As to time point: pre-sensitization, week 0. Treatment given: therapeutic diphenylcyclopropenone sensitization with weekly scalp DPC. Patients had alopecia, were aged 18 to 70, and were not pregnant. V was cut by 1 base and J by 2 bases, with 11 bases left in between. The CDR3 totals 16 residues. Germline CDR1 and CDR2: SGHTA and FQGTGA. The TCR was taken from a man younger than 30 with alopecia areata. Some clones in this sample may be carry-over from other donors' samples. The rearrangement links TRBV7-3 to TRBJ2-2; tentative D call: TRBD2 (7 bases). Sequences were derived from whole blood, sampled in connection with sensitization to the hapten diphenylcyclopropenone (DPC). The CDR3 DNA is TGTGCCAGCAGCTTAATGCGGGGGCCTAACACCGGGGAGCTGTTTTTT. It yields the protein CASSLMRGPNTGELFF.